Shown below are 3 T cell receptor beta chains from a single sample sequenced in a study of PD-1 blockade in classical Hodgkin lymphoma. Time point denoted: cycle 4 day 1 (C4D1), after about 6 weeks of nivolumab. Each patient experienced a relapse that followed autologous stem cell transplantation, and brentuximab vedotin exposure varied. Clones were read by immunoSEQ multiplex PCR, and TCRdb kept only the in-frame ones, dropping some. This table has around 9,600 clones, just under 90% appearing once. Sequenced material: peripheral blood mononuclear cells (PBMCs), taken before the fourth cycle of nivolumab. The receptors were sampled from a human donor with classical Hodgkin lymphoma.

The chain combines TRBV4-3 with TRBJ1-3, with D uncertain. The CDR3 extends over 14 amino acids. With 1 base removed from V and 1 base from J, the gap between germline ends came to 5 bases. Germline CDR1 reads LGHNA; CDR2 reads YSLEER. CDR3 DNA sequence: TGCGCCAGCAGCCAAGTCGGTTCTGGAAACACCATATATTTT. As protein: CASSQVGSGNTIYF.

V gene TRBV5-4 combines with J gene TRBJ2-7, with D tentatively TRBD1 (6 bases). The length of the CDR3 is 13 residues. V was trimmed by 0 bases and J by 6 bases, leaving 10 bases between them. Germline CDR1 and CDR2: SGHNT and YYREEE (reference sequence). DNA for the CDR3: TGTGCCAGCAGCTTGGTAGGGGGTCTCGAGCAGTACTTC. It is translated as CASSLVGGLEQYF.

This chain connects TRBV11-2 to TRBJ1-1; a possible D gene is TRBD1 (6 bases). This CDR3 contains 16 residues. Germline-derived CDR1 and CDR2 are SGHAT and FQNNGV. The V end was cut by 0 bases, the J end by 1 base, with 12 bases between. CDR3 DNA sequence: TGTGCCAGCAGCTTAGAGTTAGGCAGGGGGAACACTGAAGCTTTCTTT. It encodes CASSLELGRGNTEAFF.